This T cell receptor beta chain was profiled in a study of OX40 agonist ivuxolimab in advanced cancers. Method: immunoSEQ multiplex PCR; TCRdb's copy keeps in-frame clones and lacks some. The sample shows about 62,000 clones, around 90% of them seen only once. Systemic immunosuppression or autoimmune disease history was grounds to exclude patients. The source was CD4+ or CD8+ T cells sorted from blood, collected in a trial of the OX40 agonist ivuxolimab. This clonotype was obtained from an adult with an advanced solid tumor such as melanoma, head and neck, liver or kidney cancer.

In DNA, the CDR3 is TGTGCCAGCAGCTTGGGTGCGGGAGGCCCACTCCCAGATACGCAGTATTTT. This translates into CASSLGAGGPLPDTQYF. This sequence joins TRBV11-3 and TRBJ2-3; 8 bases map to TRBD2. Germline CDR1 SGHNT, CDR2 YENEEA. CDR3 length: 17 residues. V was clipped by 3 bases and J by 4 bases; unmatched bases: 12.